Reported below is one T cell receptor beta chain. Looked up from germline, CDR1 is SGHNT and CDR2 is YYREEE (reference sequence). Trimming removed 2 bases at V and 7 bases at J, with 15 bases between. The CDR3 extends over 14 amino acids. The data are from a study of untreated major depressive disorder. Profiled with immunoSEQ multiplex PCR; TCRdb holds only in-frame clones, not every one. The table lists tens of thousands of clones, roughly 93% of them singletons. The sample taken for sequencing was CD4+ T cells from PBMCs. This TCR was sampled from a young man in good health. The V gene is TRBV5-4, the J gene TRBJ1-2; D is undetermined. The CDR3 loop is CASSFNGLEGGYTF. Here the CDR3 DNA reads TGTGCCAGCAGCTTCAACGGACTCGAAGGTGGCTACACCTTC.